These T cell receptor beta chains were read from a single sample in a study of cytomegalovirus exposure and HLA in healthy donors. Sequenced by immunoSEQ multiplex PCR; TCRdb stores in-frame clones only, minus some. In the table there are roughly 52,000 clones, roughly 74% of which are singletons. The sample comprised PBMCs. The receptors were sampled from a female donor in good health and CMV-seronegative. The CDR3 runs from the conserved cysteine through the conserved F or W. D genes are given only for firm matches. The size entry is marked missing in some rows and otherwise reads once, few, many or a size class.

v_call	j_call	clone_size	d_call	cdr3_nt	cdr3_aa
TRBV5-1	TRBJ2-7	NA	NA	TGCGCCAGCAGCTTGGGGAGGGACTCGTCCGAGCAGTACTTC	CASSLGRDSSEQYF
TRBV5-8	TRBJ1-2	NA	NA	TGTGCCAGCAGCTTTTGGGGCGGTGGGAACTATGGCTACACCTTC	CASSFWGGGNYGYTF
TRBV11-2	TRBJ1-1	once	NA	TGTGCCAGCAGCTTGAATGGCGGGGTTCTGGGCACTGAAGCTTTCTTT	CASSLNGGVLGTEAFF
TRBV2	TRBJ1-1	NA	NA	TGTGCCAGCAGTGAAGCCGAGCTGAACACTGAAGCTTTCTTT	CASSEAELNTEAFF
TRBV7-9	TRBJ1-1	NA	NA	TGTGCCAGCAGTCCTGACAGCAACACTGAAGCTTTCTTT	CASSPDSNTEAFF
TRBV6-4	TRBJ2-1	NA	TRBD2	TGTGCCAGCAGTGACACTAGCGGGGGGGCCAATGAGCAGTTCTTC	CASSDTSGGANEQFF
TRBV13	TRBJ2-7	NA	NA	TGTGCCAGCAGCGAAACGCGGAGCTCCTACGAGCAGTACTTC	CASSETRSSYEQYF
TRBV18	TRBJ2-7	few	TRBD1	TGTGCCAGCTCACCACCGCCAGGGGGCTGGCAGTACTTC	CASSPPPGGWQYF
TRBV2	TRBJ2-4	NA	NA	TGTGCCAGCAGTGTCTGGACAGAGGATTTACTAGCCAAAAACATTCAGTACTTC	CASSVWTEDLLAKNIQYF
TRBV19	TRBJ1-2	NA	NA	TGTGCCAGTATAGGGGCTAACTATGGCTACACCTTC	CASIGANYGYTF
TRBV18	TRBJ1-2	NA	TRBD1	TGTGCCAGCTCAAGGGACAGCAGAGTAGCTAACTATGGCTACACCTTC	CASSRDSRVANYGYTF
TRBV11-2	TRBJ1-4	few	NA	TGTGCCAGCAGCCGTAGAGATGACATCACTAATGAAAAACTGTTTTTT	CASSRRDDITNEKLFF
TRBV7-9	TRBJ2-3	NA	TRBD1	TGTGCCAGCAGCGCCCACAGGGGTAGGACAGATACGCAGTATTTT	CASSAHRGRTDTQYF
TRBV2	TRBJ1-4	few	NA	TGTGCCAGCAGGGCAGGGGACGAGGGTGAAAAACTGTTTTTT	CASRAGDEGEKLFF
TRBV6-5	TRBJ2-1	NA	NA	TGTGCCAGCAGTTCTACAGGGTTCTCCTACAATGAGCAGTTCTTC	CASSSTGFSYNEQFF
TRBV7-8	TRBJ2-1	NA	TRBD2	TGTGCCAGCAGCCCCCGGACTAGCGGGGGGCGTCCACATGAGCAGTTCTTC	CASSPRTSGGRPHEQFF
TRBV6-5	TRBJ1-1	few	NA	TGTGCCAGCAGTTACTCGGGCAGGAACACTGAAGCTTTCTTT	CASSYSGRNTEAFF
TRBV7-7	TRBJ2-5	NA	NA	TGTGCTAGCAGCTTAAGGGACTCCCAAGAGACCCAGTACTTC	CASSLRDSQETQYF
TRBV7-2	TRBJ2-1	NA	NA	TGTGCCAGCAGCTTTCTAGGAGGGAATGAGCAGTTCTTC	CASSFLGGNEQFF
TRBV2	TRBJ2-1	NA	NA	TGTGCCAGCAGTGAACAGGGGACAACCTACAATGAGCAGTTCTTC	CASSEQGTTYNEQFF
TRBV5-1	TRBJ1-6	NA	NA	TGCGCCAGCAGCTTTTCGGGGTCCGTAGGTAATTCACCCCTCCACTTT	CASSFSGSVGNSPLHF
TRBV2	TRBJ2-6	once	NA	TGTGCCAGCAGACCAGGGTACGGGGCCAACGTCCTGACTTTC	CASRPGYGANVLTF
TRBV5-5	TRBJ1-5	NA	NA	TGTGCCAGCAGCTTTTCGACAGGTAATCAGCCCCAGCATTTT	CASSFSTGNQPQHF